The clone carrying this T cell receptor (beta chain) has a handful of counts. Antigen: not known. This record belongs to a study of T-cell memory formation after mild COVID-19. Whole-study results and caveats: Specificity for SARS-CoV-2 was not confirmed among the second-wave clones peaking on day 37.

TCRdb fed the 5' RACE reads into MiXCR, producing one record per CDR3 protein. The sample has about 140,000 distinct CDR3 sequences, 11% to 15% seen once. The sample consisted of PBMCs or a T cell subset sorted from them (not recorded which). This sequence originates from an adult woman who had mild COVID-19 (a few samples of this study predate the infection). Cell type and time point are not known.

The CDR3, as DNA: TGCGCCAGCAGCTACTCCCAGGGCTACCAAGAGACCCAGTACTTC. It is translated as CASSYSQGYQETQYF. The chain couples TRBV5-1 to TRBJ2-5; D perhaps matches TRBD1 (5 bases). The CDR3 loop spans 15 amino acids. Trimming left V 3 bases short and J 0 bases short, with 12 bases between. Germline values: CDR1 SGHRS, CDR2 YFSETQ.